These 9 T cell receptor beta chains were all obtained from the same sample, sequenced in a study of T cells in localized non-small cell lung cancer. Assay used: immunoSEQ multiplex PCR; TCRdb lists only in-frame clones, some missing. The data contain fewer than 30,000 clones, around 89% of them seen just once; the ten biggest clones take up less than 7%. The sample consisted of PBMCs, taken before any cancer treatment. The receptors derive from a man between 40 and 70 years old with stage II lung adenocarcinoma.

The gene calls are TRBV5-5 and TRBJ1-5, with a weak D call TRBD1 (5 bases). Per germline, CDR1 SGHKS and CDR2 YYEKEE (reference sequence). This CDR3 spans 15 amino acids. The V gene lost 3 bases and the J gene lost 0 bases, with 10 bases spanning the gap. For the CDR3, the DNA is TGTGCCAGCAGCTCCAGAGGGACTAGCAATCAGCCCCAGCATTTT. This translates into CASSSRGTSNQPQHF.

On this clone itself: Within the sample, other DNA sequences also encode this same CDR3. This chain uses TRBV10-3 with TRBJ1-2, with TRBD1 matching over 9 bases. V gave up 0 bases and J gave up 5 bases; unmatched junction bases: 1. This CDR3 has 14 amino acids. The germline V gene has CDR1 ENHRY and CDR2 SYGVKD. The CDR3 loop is CAISESDRGYGYTF. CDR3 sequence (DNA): TGTGCCATCAGTGAGTCGGACAGGGGTTATGGCTACACCTTC.

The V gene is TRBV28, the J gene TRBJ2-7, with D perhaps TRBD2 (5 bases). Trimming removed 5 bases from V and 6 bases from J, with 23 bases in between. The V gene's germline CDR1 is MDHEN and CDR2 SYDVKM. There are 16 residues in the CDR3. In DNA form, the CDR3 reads TGTGCCAGCAGTCCCCCAGGAGGCACCCTCCCTCCCGAGCAGTACTTC. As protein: CASSPPGGTLPPEQYF.

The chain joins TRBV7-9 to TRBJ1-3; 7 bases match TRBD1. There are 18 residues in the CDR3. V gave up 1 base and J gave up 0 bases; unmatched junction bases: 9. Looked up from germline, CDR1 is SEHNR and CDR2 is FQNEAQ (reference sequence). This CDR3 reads CASSLGSRTGFSGNTIYF. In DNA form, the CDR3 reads TGTGCCAGCAGCTTAGGGTCCCGGACAGGATTCTCTGGAAACACCATATATTTT.

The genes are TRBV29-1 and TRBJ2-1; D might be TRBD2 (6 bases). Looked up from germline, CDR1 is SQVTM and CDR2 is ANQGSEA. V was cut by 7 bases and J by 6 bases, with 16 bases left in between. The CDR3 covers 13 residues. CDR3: CSGAAGPINEQFF. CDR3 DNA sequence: TGCAGCGGCGCCGCGGGGCCTATCAATGAGCAGTTCTTC.

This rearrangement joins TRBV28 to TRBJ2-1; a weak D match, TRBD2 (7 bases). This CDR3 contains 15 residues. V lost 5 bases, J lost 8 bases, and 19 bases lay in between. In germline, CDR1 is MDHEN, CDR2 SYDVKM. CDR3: CASSQGGGPSDEQFF. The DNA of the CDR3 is TGTGCCAGCAGTCAGGGCGGGGGCCCCTCGGATGAGCAGTTCTTC.

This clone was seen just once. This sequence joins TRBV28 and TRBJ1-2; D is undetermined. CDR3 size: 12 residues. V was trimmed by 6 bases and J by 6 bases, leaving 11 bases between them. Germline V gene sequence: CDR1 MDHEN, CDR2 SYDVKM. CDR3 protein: CASSLPLNGYTF. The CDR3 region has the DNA TGTGCCAGCAGCTTACCTCTAAATGGCTACACCTTC.

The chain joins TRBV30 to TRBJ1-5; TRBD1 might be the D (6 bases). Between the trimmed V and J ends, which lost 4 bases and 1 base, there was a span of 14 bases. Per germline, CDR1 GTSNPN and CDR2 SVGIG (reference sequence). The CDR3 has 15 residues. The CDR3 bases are TGTGCCTGGAATTGGGGGGGCGCGAGCAATCAGCCCCAGCATTTT. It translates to CAWNWGGASNQPQHF.

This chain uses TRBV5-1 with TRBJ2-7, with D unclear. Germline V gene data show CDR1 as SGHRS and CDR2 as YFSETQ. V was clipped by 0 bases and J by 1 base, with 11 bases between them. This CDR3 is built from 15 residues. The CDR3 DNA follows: TGCGCCAGCAGCTTGGCCCGGATGGGTTCCTACGAGCAGTACTTC. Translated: CASSLARMGSYEQYF. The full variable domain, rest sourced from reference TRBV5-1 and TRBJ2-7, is KAGVTQTPRYLIKTRGQQVTLSCSPISGHRSVSWYQQTPGQGLQFLFEYFSETQRNKGNFPGRFSGRQFSNSRSEMNVSTLELGDSALYLCASSLARMGSYEQYFGPGTRLTVT.